The 15 T cell receptor beta chains in this list originate from one sample, sequenced in a study of T cells in localized non-small cell lung cancer. TCRdb's table, derived via immunoSEQ multiplex PCR, lists solely in-frame clones and lacks some. The sample lists tens of thousands of clones, approximately 78% occurring once. The sample was peripheral blood, taken before any cancer treatment. Receptors originate from a woman aged 35 to 70 with stage I lung adenocarcinoma.

V gene TRBV6-6 combines with J gene TRBJ2-1; 7 bases agree with TRBD1. V was pared by 5 bases and J by 6 bases, with 10 bases of the junction left unmatched. The CDR3 is 15 amino acids. Germline lookup yields CDR1 MNHNY and CDR2 SVGAGI (reference sequence). CDR3 nucleotide sequence: TGTGCCAGCAGTCGTACAGGGGACGTGGGCAATGAGCAGTTCTTC. Its protein is CASSRTGDVGNEQFF.

Only a few counts were recorded for this clone. The CDR3 region is CASRARDFFISGYTF. CDR3 nucleotide sequence: TGTGCCAGCAGGGCCAGGGACTTTTTTATATCCGGCTACACCTTC. The J gene is TRBJ1-2, the V gene TRBV6-5; D possibly corresponds to TRBD1 (5 bases). Germline values: CDR1 MNHEY, CDR2 SVGAGI. V was clipped by 6 bases and J by 8 bases, with 22 bases between them. This CDR3 spans 15 amino acids.

As regards this clone: This sample includes further DNA sequences coding for the same CDR3. The chain links TRBV4-1 to TRBJ1-5; the D is unclear. This CDR3 has 13 residues. V gave up 0 bases and J gave up 7 bases, with 7 bases separating them. From germline, CDR1 is MGHRA and CDR2 YSYEKL. CDR3 coding DNA: TGCGCCAGCAGCCAAGATAGAGGACAGCCCCAGCATTTT. This codes for CASSQDRGQPQHF.

Within the sample, this clone is medium-sized. The chain has TRBV9 and TRBJ1-1; D gene unclear. The germline gives CDR1 SGDLS, CDR2 YYNGEE. V shed 3 bases and J shed 5 bases, with 11 bases lying between them. This CDR3 spans 13 amino acids. The CDR3 region has the DNA TGTGCCAGCAGCGAAGGGATGACGACTGAAGCTTTCTTT. It is translated as CASSEGMTTEAFF.

There are a few counts of this clone. The chain couples TRBV7-2 to TRBJ1-5; D not resolved. Trimming took 1 base from V and 2 from J, leaving 6 bases between them. The CDR3 is 14 residues long. Looked up from germline, CDR1 is SGHTA and CDR2 is FQGNSA. This CDR3 reads CASSLGQGNQPQHF. In DNA form, the CDR3 reads TGTGCCAGCAGCTTAGGGCAGGGCAATCAGCCCCAGCATTTT.

The count of this clone is one. The chain uses TRBV18 and TRBJ2-1, with unresolved D. V lost 2 bases and J lost 1, with 6 bases in between. Germline V gene data show CDR1 as KGHSH and CDR2 as LQKENI. The CDR3 loop spans 14 amino acids. CDR3: CASSPGGSYNEQFF. In DNA form, the CDR3 reads TGTGCCAGCTCACCAGGTGGGTCCTACAATGAGCAGTTCTTC. The whole variable domain, remainder taken from reference TRBV18 and TRBJ2-1, is NAGVMQNPRHLVRRRGQEARLRCSPMKGHSHVYWYRQLPEEGLKFMVYLQKENIIDESGMPKERFSAEFPKEGPSILRIQQVVRGDSAAYFCASSPGGSYNEQFFGPGTRLTVL.

V and J are TRBV7-9 and TRBJ1-5, with a weak D call TRBD1 (5 bases). Trimming stripped 3 bases from V and 3 bases from J, with 12 bases between. The germline CDR1 and CDR2 sequences are SEHNR and FQNEAQ (reference sequence). This CDR3 contains 15 residues. CDR3 loop: CASSFSGVDNQPQHF. DNA of the CDR3: TGTGCCAGCAGCTTTTCGGGGGTGGACAATCAGCCCCAGCATTTT.

The gene calls are TRBV29-1 and TRBJ2-3; TRBD1 is a possible D gene (5 bases). This CDR3 comprises 12 residues. Trimming shortened V by 6 bases and J by 10 bases, and 17 bases separated the two germline ends. In germline, CDR1 is SQVTM, CDR2 ANQGSEA. DNA for the CDR3: TGCAGCGTGGGGCAGGGTGACGGTCCGCAGTATTTT. Translation: CSVGQGDGPQYF.

The chain carries TRBV10-3 and TRBJ2-5; 7 bases match TRBD1. The trim removed 11 bases at V and 3 bases at J, leaving 9 bases unmatched. The germline V gene encodes CDR1 ENHRY and CDR2 SYGVKD. This CDR3 is built from 13 residues. CDR3 residues: CASTGTAKETQYF. As DNA, the CDR3 is TGTGCCTCAACCGGGACAGCTAAAGAGACCCAGTACTTC.

This clone was counted only a few times. The V and J genes are TRBV15 and TRBJ1-2; D is uncertain. V was pared by 0 bases and J by 4 bases, with 9 bases between. Per the germline V gene, CDR1 is LNHNV and CDR2 is YYDKDF (reference sequence). The CDR3 length is 14 residues. The CDR3 nucleotides are TGTGCCACCAGCAGAGATAAAGGGCCCTATGGCTACACCTTC. This translates into CATSRDKGPYGYTF. Complete variable domain (other parts from reference TRBV15 and TRBJ1-2): DAMVIQNPRYQVTQFGKPVTLSCSQTLNHNVMYWYQQKSSQAPKLLFHYYDKDFNNEADTPDNFQSRRPNTSFCFLDIRSPGLGDTAMYLCATSRDKGPYGYTFGSGTRLTVV.

The gene calls are TRBV5-6 and TRBJ1-2, with 9 bases fitting TRBD1. The ends lost 0 bases at V and 5 bases at J; junction bases unmatched: 8. The germline V gene has CDR1 SGHDT and CDR2 YYEEEE. The CDR3 totals 16 residues. The CDR3 region is CASSLDMGQGTYGYTF. As DNA, the CDR3 is TGTGCCAGCAGCTTGGATATGGGACAGGGCACGTATGGCTACACCTTC.

This clone appeared a few times. This rearrangement joins TRBV4-3 to TRBJ2-5; 14 bases map to TRBD2. V dropped 5 bases and J dropped 2; count of bases not matched to a gene: 4. Germline values: CDR1 LGHNA, CDR2 YSLEER. The CDR3 is 16 residues long. The CDR3 protein is CASSKGLAGDQETQYF. In DNA, the CDR3 is TGCGCCAGCAGCAAGGGACTAGCGGGGGATCAAGAGACCCAGTACTTC.

This clone was recorded only once. The chain combines TRBV5-4 with TRBJ1-1; a possible D gene is TRBD1 (6 bases). This CDR3 has 14 amino acids. Per the germline V gene, CDR1 is SGHNT and CDR2 is YYREEE (reference sequence). Trimming removed 4 bases at V and 4 bases at J, with 14 bases between. The CDR3 DNA is TGTGCCAGCAGCCCGGATTGGGGGCTCACTGAAGCTTTCTTT. It codes for CASSPDWGLTEAFF.

CDR3 nucleotides: TGTGCCAGCTCCCTCTGGACAGGGAGGATGGATGGCTACACCTTC. It specifies CASSLWTGRMDGYTF. The chain is built from TRBV5-7 and TRBJ1-2; 8 bases match TRBD1. TRBV5-7 is given ORF status, its function remaining uncertain. This CDR3 spans 15 amino acids. Trimming took 7 bases from V and 6 from J; bases not matched to a gene: 14.

This sequence joins TRBV2 and TRBJ2-5; a possible D gene is TRBD2 (6 bases). Trimming shortened V by 8 bases and J by 2 bases, and 15 bases separated the two germline ends. From germline, CDR1 is SNHLY and CDR2 FYNNEI. This CDR3 contains 14 residues. For the CDR3, the DNA is TGTGCCAGCCACCCCATAGCGGAACAAGAGACCCAGTACTTC. Translated: CASHPIAEQETQYF.